What follows are 7 T cell receptor beta chains derived from one specimen sequenced in a study of regulatory T cells in long-lasting Graves disease. The time point here: persistent/refractory GD, antithyroid drugs over 5 years with positive TRAb. The TCR library was prepared using RNA isolated from PBMCs. Construction of the TCR beta libraries employed iRepertoire HTBI primers in conjunction with Arm-PCR of CDR3 regions. TCRdb reprocessed the multiplex PCR reads with MiXCR, giving one entry per CDR3 protein. Here the sample spans 600,000 to 800,000 distinct CDR3 sequences, 30% being singletons. The source material was peripheral blood mononuclear cells (PBMCs), sampled when the disease was refractory, from a patient treated with antithyroid drugs. The receptors originated from a female donor with Graves disease.

The rearrangement joins TRBV6-1 to TRBJ1-1, with 8 positions matching TRBD1. The germline V gene encodes CDR1 MNHNS and CDR2 SASEGT. The trim removed 8 bases at V and 4 bases at J, leaving 12 bases unmatched. There are 15 residues in the CDR3. CDR3 nucleotide sequence: TGTGCCAGCCTTCCGGACAGGGCCAGTCGCACTGAAGCTTTCTTT. Protein product: CASLPDRASRTEAFF.

In nucleotides, the CDR3 is TGCGCCAGCAGCCCCGGACGGGCCGGGACGGCAGTTGAGACCCAGTACTTC. This encodes CASSPGRAGTAVETQYF. The chain joins TRBV5-1 to TRBJ2-5; the D gene could be TRBD1 or TRBD2 (5 bases each). CDR3 length equals 17 residues. Germline lookup yields CDR1 SGHRS and CDR2 YFSETQ. The V end lost 4 bases, the J end lost 5 bases, and 24 bases lay between the germline ends.

This clonotype was detected many times. The gene calls are TRBV6-1 and TRBJ1-2; 9 bases fit TRBD1. The CDR3 runs 14 residues. V trimming: 5 bases; J trimming: 7 bases; junction bases outside the gene matches: 8. The germline V gene has CDR1 MNHNS and CDR2 SASEGT. The CDR3 is CASSPGTGSGGYTF. The CDR3 region has the DNA TGTGCCAGCAGTCCCGGGACAGGGTCGGGTGGCTACACCTTC.

V and J are TRBV6-5 and TRBJ2-3; 7 bases fit TRBD1. Germline loops: CDR1 MNHEY, CDR2 SVGAGI. The ends lost 2 bases at V and 2 bases at J; junction bases unmatched: 16. This CDR3 has 19 amino acids. The CDR3 protein is CASSYNWQGVFKLTDTQYF. The CDR3 DNA follows: TGTGCCAGCAGTTACAACTGGCAGGGGGTTTTTAAGCTCACAGATACGCAGTATTTT.

This clonotype occurred a few times. The J gene is TRBJ2-7, the V gene TRBV28; 8 nucleotides agree with TRBD2. The CDR3 totals 16 residues. Losses at the gene ends were 2 bases for V and 2 bases for J; bases not matched to a gene: 8. CDR1 and CDR2 from the germline V gene are MDHEN and SYDVKM. DNA for the CDR3: TGTGCCAGCAGTTTAAGGCCTAGCGGGTTCGCCTACGAGCAGTACTTC. Protein product: CASSLRPSGFAYEQYF.

This clonotype was observed a few times. The V and J genes are TRBV29-1 and TRBJ1-1, with TRBD1 matching 7 bases. The CDR3 length is 12 residues. CDR1 and CDR2 from the germline V gene are SQVTM and ANQGSEA. The junction had 9 bases not matched to a gene; V was cut back by 7 bases and J by 7 bases. The CDR3 here is CSALRQGIEAFF. In DNA, the CDR3 is TGCAGCGCCCTTAGACAGGGCATTGAAGCTTTCTTT.

This clonotype showed up just a few times. The chain has TRBV12-3 or TRBV12-4 and TRBJ1-5; D might be TRBD1 (6 bases). This CDR3 has 15 amino acids. V lost 6 bases and J lost 4, with 16 bases in between. This CDR3 reads CASRNYRARNQPQHF. CDR3 nucleotides: TGTGCCAGCAGGAACTACAGGGCCCGAAATCAGCCCCAGCATTTT.